This T cell receptor (beta chain) derives from a study of post-analysis software for immune sequencing data. Whole-study results and caveats: F measure showed strong co-clustering of same-batch samples. Multiple sclerosis was associated with a significant reduction in normalized Chao1 diversity relative to controls. Controls showed lower frequencies than patients for five TRBV segments, and TRBV5-6, TRBV5-1 and TRBV20-1 were among these.

cDNA libraries of TCR beta carried unique molecular identifiers. T cells, about 0.85 to 11 million of them, yielded about 500,000 cDNA molecules. One entry per CDR3 protein, called by TCRdb with MiXCR from the PCR reads. The sample records roughly 800,000 distinct CDR3 sequences, roughly 50% being singletons. Concerning this clonotype itself: The antigen remains undetermined. A junction boundary mismatches the germline segment, possibly from a read error.

In germline, CDR1 is SGHRS, CDR2 YFSETQ. This CDR3 has 13 residues. Sequenced: blood. The gene calls are TRBV5-1 and TRBJ1-5, with a tentative D call TRBD1 (5 bases). This clonotype originated in a girl aged 5-17 years with multiple sclerosis. The CDR3 DNA sequence: TGTGCCAGCAGTTTCAGGGGCAATCAGCCCCAGCATTTT. It encodes CASSFRGNQPQHF.